This TCR beta chain was found in a study of T-cell memory formation after mild COVID-19. Overall study results and limits: Clones which contracted sat mainly in CM and EM if CD4+, and in EMRA if CD8+. Among clones peaking at day 37 in the second wave, SARS-CoV-2 specificity remained unconfirmed.

Details on this clonotype: Its antigen is not known.

V shed 4 bases and J shed 2 bases, with 15 bases lying between them. The CDR3 spans 15 residues. Germline lookup yields CDR1 SGHNT and CDR2 YYREEE (reference sequence). 5'RACE with constant-segment primers built TCRalpha and TCRbeta cDNA libraries with UMIs. From the 5' RACE reads, TCRdb called clonotypes with MiXCR, one entry per CDR3 protein. This sample has about 200,000 distinct CDR3 sequences, with about 16% found just once. Sequenced: PBMCs or a T cell subset sorted from them (not recorded which). The V call is TRBV5-4, the J call TRBJ1-1, with D tentatively TRBD1 (5 bases). This TCR was recovered from an adult woman who had mild COVID-19 (a few samples of this study predate the infection). Cell type and time point are not known. CDR3 protein: CASSIPGPTNTEAFF. The CDR3 nucleotides are TGTGCCAGCAGCATACCGGGACCTACCAACACTGAAGCTTTCTTT.